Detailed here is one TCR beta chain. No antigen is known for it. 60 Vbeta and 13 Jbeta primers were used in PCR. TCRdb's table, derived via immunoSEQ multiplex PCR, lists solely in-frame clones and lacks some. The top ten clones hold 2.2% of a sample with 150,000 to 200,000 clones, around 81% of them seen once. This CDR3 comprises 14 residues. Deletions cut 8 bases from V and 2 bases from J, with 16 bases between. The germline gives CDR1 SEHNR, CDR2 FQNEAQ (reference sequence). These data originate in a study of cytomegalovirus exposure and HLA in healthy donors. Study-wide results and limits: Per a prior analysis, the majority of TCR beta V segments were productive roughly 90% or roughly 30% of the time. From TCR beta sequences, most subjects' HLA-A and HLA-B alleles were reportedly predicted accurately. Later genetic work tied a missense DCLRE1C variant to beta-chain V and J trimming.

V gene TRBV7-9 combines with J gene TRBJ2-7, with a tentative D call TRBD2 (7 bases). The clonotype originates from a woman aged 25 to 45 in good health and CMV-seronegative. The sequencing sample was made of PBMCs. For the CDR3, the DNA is TGTGCCAGCGCCACTGGGGGGGGGCCCTACGAGCAGTACTTC. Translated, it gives CASATGGGPYEQYF.